A single sample gave rise to the 29 T cell receptor beta chains below, sequenced in a study of blood T cells in healthy people across ages. A J-beta primer mix and a sample-barcoded 5' primer were used in a second PCR of roughly 6 to 12 cycles. Using its own MiXCR run on the 5' RACE reads, TCRdb lists one record per CDR3 protein. Here the sample spans 600,000 or so distinct CDR3 sequences, approximately 30% being singletons. Sequencing was done on a sample of blood. These receptors were collected from a woman aged 80 or over in good health.

The chain couples TRBV5-4 to TRBJ1-3; D might be TRBD1 (6 bases). Germline V gives CDR1 SGHNT, CDR2 YYREEE (reference sequence). CDR3 length: 15 residues. The V end was cut by 1 base, the J end by 3 bases, with 11 bases between. The DNA of the CDR3 is TGTGCCAGCAGCTTGATTACGACAGGTGGAAACACCATATATTTT. Translation: CASSLITTGGNTIYF.

V usage is TRBV30 and J usage is TRBJ1-1, with 9 positions matching TRBD1. Germline CDR1 is GTSNPN and CDR2 is SVGIG (reference sequence). The CDR3 spans 15 residues. V shed 2 bases and J 6 bases; nucleotides not matched to a gene: 10. Here the CDR3 reads CAWSRGTGRSSEAFF. CDR3 DNA sequence: TGTGCCTGGAGTCGTGGGACAGGGAGATCCTCTGAAGCTTTCTTT.

This clonotype was observed many times. The genes are TRBV7-3 and TRBJ2-3; 13 bases map to TRBD2. Per the germline V gene, CDR1 is SGHTA and CDR2 is FQGTGA. This CDR3 region has 15 residues. J lost 10 bases, V lost 5 bases, and 9 bases had no gene match. Here the CDR3 reads CASSGTGTSGEAQYF. CDR3 nucleotide sequence: TGTGCCAGCAGCGGGACCGGGACTAGCGGGGAGGCGCAGTATTTT.

Ten or more counts support this clonotype. V and J are TRBV9 and TRBJ1-1, with no clear D. Germline V gene lookup returns CDR1 SGDLS and CDR2 YYNGEE. V lost 4 bases, J lost 1 base, and 8 bases lay in between. The CDR3 covers 13 residues. The CDR3 region is CASSFTENTEAFF. In DNA form, the CDR3 reads TGTGCCAGCAGCTTTACAGAGAACACTGAAGCTTTCTTT.

The chain recombines TRBV2 with TRBJ2-7; no clear D gene. In germline, CDR1 is SNHLY, CDR2 FYNNEI. CDR3 size: 12 residues. Deletions cut 9 bases from V and 0 bases from J, with 9 bases between. CDR3 bases: TGTGCCAGTAAGTCGAGCTCCTACGAGCAGTACTTC. Translation: CASKSSSYEQYF.

The chain recombines TRBV7-3 with TRBJ1-1, with 7 nucleotides matching TRBD1. Germline trimming cut 5 bases from V and 1 base from J; bases unmatched to any gene: 10. The CDR3 consists of 16 residues. Germline lookup yields CDR1 SGHTA and CDR2 FQGTGA. The CDR3: CASSPKPRTGNTEAFF. CDR3 nucleotide sequence: TGTGCCAGCAGCCCCAAACCCAGGACAGGGAACACTGAAGCTTTCTTT.

Turning to this clonotype: One base away lies a much larger clone, so this may be a sequencing read error. The chain carries TRBV6-2 or TRBV6-3 and TRBJ2-1; TRBD2 might be the D (7 bases). From germline, CDR1 is MNHEY and CDR2 SVGEGT. The germline V and J ends were trimmed by 7 bases and 3 bases, with 16 bases remaining between them. The CDR3 has 15 residues. The DNA of the CDR3 is TGTGCCAGCACCGACCGGGGGGCAGGCTACAATGAGCAGTTCTTC. Protein product: CASTDRGAGYNEQFF.

Details on this clonotype: Given a much more abundant clone one base away, this may be a read error. The genes are TRBV5-6 and TRBJ2-5, with 7 bases lining up with TRBD1. The CDR3 sequence is 16 residues long. Germline trimming cut 3 bases from V and 3 bases from J; bases unmatched to any gene: 11. Per the germline V gene, CDR1 is SGHDT and CDR2 is YYEEEE. The CDR3 loop reads CASSYPAGGKEETQYF. DNA of the CDR3: TGTGCCAGCAGCTACCCGGCAGGGGGAAAAGAAGAGACCCAGTACTTC.

This clonotype was observed many times. The chain is built from TRBV5-6 and TRBJ1-5, with 7 bases that match TRBD1. J gave up 7 bases and V 3 bases, and 7 bases lay outside the gene matches. Germline CDR1 is SGHDT and CDR2 is YYEEEE. The CDR3 spans 14 residues. CDR3 nucleotides: TGTGCCAGCAGCTACAGGGGTTCGGGACAGCCCCAGCATTTT. Translated: CASSYRGSGQPQHF. The full variable domain, in which reference TRBV5-6 and TRBJ1-5 provide the parts outside the CDR3, is DAGVTQSPTHLIKTRGQQVTLRCSPKSGHDTVSWYQQALGQGPQFIFQYYEEEERQRGNFPDRFSGHQFPNYSSELNVNALLLGDSALYLCASSYRGSGQPQHFGDGTRLSIL.

This rearrangement joins TRBV9 to TRBJ2-7; D gene ambiguous. Germline CDR1 and CDR2: SGDLS and YYNGEE. The CDR3 has 15 amino acids. V shed 0 bases and J shed 2 bases, with 12 bases lying between them. CDR3 loop: CASSVDFDGPYEQYF. CDR3 coding DNA: TGTGCCAGCAGCGTAGATTTCGACGGACCCTACGAGCAGTACTTC. Drawing the rest from reference TRBV9 and TRBJ2-7, the complete variable domain is DSGVTQTPKHLITATGQRVTLRCSPRSGDLSVYWYQQSLDQGLQFLIQYYNGEERAKGNILERFSAQQFPDLHSELNLSSLELGDSALYFCASSVDFDGPYEQYFGPGTRLTVT.

The sample holds many counts of this clonotype. The chain is built from TRBV5-5 and TRBJ1-2; D gene uncertain. Germline V gene sequence: CDR1 SGHKS, CDR2 YYEKEE (reference sequence). V lost 0 bases and J lost 7, with 7 bases in between. CDR3 size: 12 residues. The CDR3 DNA sequence: TGTGCCAGCAGCTTGGCCGCACTTGGCTACACCTTC. This translates into CASSLAALGYTF.

The rearrangement links TRBV5-1 to TRBJ2-7, with 12 bases that match TRBD2. The trim removed 1 base at V and 7 bases at J, leaving 9 bases unmatched. The germline gives CDR1 SGHRS, CDR2 YFSETQ. The CDR3 has 16 residues. Here the CDR3 DNA reads TGCGCCAGCAGCTTGCGTCTAGCGGGGGGGCGGGAAGAGCAGTACTTC. It encodes CASSLRLAGGREEQYF.

Ten or more counts support this clonotype. The rearrangement uses TRBV6-6 and TRBJ2-7; 7 bases are shared with TRBD1. Germline-derived CDR1 and CDR2 are MNHNY and SVGAGI (reference sequence). The CDR3 is 13 residues long. J was trimmed by 2 bases and V by 6 bases; bases with no gene match: 4. This chain's CDR3 is CASRDRVAYEQYF. CDR3 DNA: TGTGCCAGCAGAGACAGGGTCGCCTACGAGCAGTACTTC.

This clonotype was counted many times. The chain employs TRBV5-5 and TRBJ1-1, with D perhaps TRBD1 (6 bases). Germline-derived CDR1 and CDR2 are SGHKS and YYEKEE (reference sequence). This CDR3 comprises 16 residues. V lost 2 bases and J 0 bases, leaving 14 bases between the germline ends. The CDR3 sequence: CASSFGGGYMNTEAFF. CDR3 DNA sequence: TGTGCCAGCAGCTTTGGGGGGGGCTACATGAACACTGAAGCTTTCTTT. The complete variable domain, with remaining parts taken from reference TRBV5-5 and TRBJ1-1, reads DAGVTQSPTHLIKTRGQQVTLRCSPISGHKSVSWYQQVLGQGPQFIFQYYEKEERGRGNFPDRFSARQFPNYSSELNVNALLLGDSALYLCASSFGGGYMNTEAFFGQGTRLTVV.

This sequence joins TRBV5-6 and TRBJ1-1; D gene uncertain. V was trimmed by 4 bases and J by 6 bases, leaving 22 bases between them. The CDR3 covers 16 residues. Germline loops: CDR1 SGHDT, CDR2 YYEEEE. The CDR3, as DNA: TGTGCCAGCAGCGGGAAGGTGGACCTACCGAGCGCTGAAGCTTTCTTT. Amino acid sequence: CASSGKVDLPSAEAFF. Variable domain in full (rest from reference TRBV5-6 and TRBJ1-1): DAGVTQSPTHLIKTRGQQVTLRCSPKSGHDTVSWYQQALGQGPQFIFQYYEEEERQRGNFPDRFSGHQFPNYSSELNVNALLLGDSALYLCASSGKVDLPSAEAFFGQGTRLTVV.

Only a few counts were recorded for this clonotype. This chain links TRBV15 with TRBJ2-4, with 7 bases matching TRBD2. The DNA matches TRBJ2-7 better at its end, which makes the J call doubtful. Germline assignment: CDR1 LNHNV and CDR2 YYDKDF (reference sequence). This CDR3 is 14 amino acids long. The DNA of the CDR3 is TGTGCCACCAGCAGAGTGGCGGGGGTCTACGAGCAGTACTTC. Its protein product is CATSRVAGVYEQYF.

The chain is built from TRBV7-6 and TRBJ2-7; D is unclear. The CDR3 is made up of 14 amino acids. The V end lost 2 bases, the J end lost 2 bases, and 10 bases lay between the germline ends. From germline, CDR1 is SGHVS and CDR2 FNYEAQ. CDR3 region: CASSLSPQTYEQYF. CDR3 in DNA: TGTGCCAGCAGCTTATCCCCCCAGACCTACGAGCAGTACTTC.

The rearrangement uses TRBV6-1 and TRBJ1-6, with D possibly being TRBD1 (5 bases). CDR1 and CDR2 (germline): MNHNS, SASEGT. The length of the CDR3 is 13 residues. DNA for the CDR3: TGTGCGTGCGGGGGCTCCTATAATTCACCCCTCCACTTT. Translated, it gives CACGGSYNSPLHF.

The chain uses TRBV20-1 and TRBJ1-2; maybe TRBD1 (5 bases). The germline V and J ends were trimmed by 6 bases and 2 bases, with 16 bases remaining between them. The CDR3 loop spans 14 amino acids. Germline V gene sequence: CDR1 DFQATT, CDR2 SNEGSKA (reference sequence). DNA of the CDR3: TGCAGTGCCCCACGCCCAGGACAAAACTATGGCTACACCTTC. Protein: CSAPRPGQNYGYTF.

The chain recombines TRBV25-1 with TRBJ1-1; no definite D call. Trimming pared 2 bases from V and 2 bases from J, leaving 9 bases between. The CDR3 consists of 14 residues. The germline CDR1 and CDR2 sequences are MGHDK and SYGVNS. CDR3 in DNA: TGTGCCAGCAGTGAAACTACAGCCAACACTGAAGCTTTCTTT. Translated: CASSETTANTEAFF.

The gene calls are TRBV20-1 and TRBJ2-7; D tentatively reads TRBD1 or TRBD2 (6 bases each). Germline V gives CDR1 DFQATT, CDR2 SNEGSKA (reference sequence). The CDR3 is 14 residues long. V dropped 6 bases and J dropped 3 bases, with 18 bases sitting between them. In nucleotides, the CDR3 is TGCAGTGCAGCGCGGAGGGGACATTTCTACGAGCAGTACTTC. The encoded protein is CSAARRGHFYEQYF.

Note on this clonotype: A much bigger clone sits one base away, suggesting this may be a read error. This chain joins TRBV4-1 and TRBJ1-6; D call uncertain. Germline V gives CDR1 MGHRA, CDR2 YSYEKL. CDR3 length: 14 amino acids. V dropped 11 bases and J dropped 3 bases, with 14 bases sitting between them. The CDR3: CACDMGGYNSPLHF. In nucleotides, the CDR3 is TGCGCCTGCGACATGGGAGGCTATAATTCACCCCTCCACTTT.

This clonotype was picked up many times. This chain links TRBV6-6 with TRBJ2-6; tentatively, D is TRBD2 (6 bases). V shed 7 bases and J shed 3 bases, with 13 bases lying between them. CDR1 is MNHNY, CDR2 SVGAGI, per germline (reference sequence). The CDR3 length is 15 residues. CDR3 nucleotides: TGTGCCAGCACCGACGCGGGGTTTGGGGCCAACGTCCTGACTTTC. Translation: CASTDAGFGANVLTF.

The rearrangement joins TRBV21-1 to TRBJ1-2; the listed D gene, TRBD1, was not tested against the DNA. TRBV21-1 is deemed a pseudogene. CDR3 length: 16 amino acids. The chain's CDR3 is CVSSKDRGITNYGYTF. The CDR3 region has the DNA TGTGTCAGCAGCAAGGACAGGGGAATAACTAACTATGGCTACACCTTC.

Comment on this clonotype: A read error is possible here, since a much larger clone lies one base away. V and J are TRBV9 and TRBJ2-1; 10 bases are a match to TRBD2. Judging by the DNA end, TRBJ2-7 fits better; the J call may be wrong. Germline V gene lookup returns CDR1 SGDLS and CDR2 YYNGEE. The CDR3 consists of 15 residues. The CDR3 here is CASSLSGGTYNEQYF. In nucleotides, the CDR3 is TGTGCCAGCAGCCTTAGCGGGGGGACCTACAATGAGCAGTACTTC.

This clonotype was counted a few times. The chain is built from TRBV6-2 or TRBV6-3 and TRBJ2-7; 9 bases match TRBD2. Germline CDR1 is MNHEY and CDR2 is SVGEGT. The CDR3 extends over 17 amino acids. The ends lost 2 bases at V and 6 bases at J; junction bases unmatched: 14. The CDR3 bases are TGTGCCAGCAGTTACGCTCCTAGCGGGAACCCCGGGAGCGAGCAGTACTTC. This codes for CASSYAPSGNPGSEQYF.

This clonotype showed up many times. This chain joins TRBV20-1 and TRBJ2-7; TRBD2 matches 13 bases. This CDR3 has 14 residues. Germline trimming cut 6 bases from V and 3 bases from J; bases unmatched to any gene: 5. Germline CDR1 and CDR2: DFQATT and SNEGSKA (reference sequence). This CDR3 is CSAELAGGYYEQYF. As DNA, the CDR3 is TGCAGTGCAGAACTAGCGGGGGGGTACTACGAGCAGTACTTC.

About this clonotype: This may be a read error: a much more frequent sequence differs by one nucleotide. This sequence joins TRBV20-1 and TRBJ2-1; the match to TRBD2 covers 15 bases. The DNA end is a closer match to TRBJ2-7, so the J assignment may be wrong. CDR1 and CDR2 (germline): DFQATT, SNEGSKA (reference sequence). This CDR3 has 16 residues. The CDR3 bases are TGCAGTGTGGGACTAGCGGGGGGAAGCTCCTACAATGAGCAGTACTTC. Translation: CSVGLAGGSSYNEQYF.

This clonotype came up many times. The gene calls are TRBV5-6 and TRBJ1-2; 7 bases fit TRBD1. The germline V gene encodes CDR1 SGHDT and CDR2 YYEEEE. J gave up 6 bases and V 0 bases, and 5 bases lay outside the gene matches. The CDR3 runs 14 residues. The CDR3 region is CASSLAGGAHGYTF. The CDR3 DNA reads as TGTGCCAGCAGCTTGGCAGGGGGGGCGCATGGCTACACCTTC.